This section outlines one T cell receptor (beta chain) sequence together with its context. Its antigen is currently not known. Per-base quality was not reported, and no clone a single base away is much larger than it. Including cysteine and phenylalanine, the CDR3 has 17 amino acids. Just the 51-base CDR3 DNA is kept, in frame starting at base 1. Reading the germline V gene gives CDR1 KGHSH and CDR2 LQKENI. V is cut back by 3 bases and J by 1 base, with 10 bases in the junction unmatched. The donors were healthy, HIV-negative adults with no recently reported acute infections or vaccinations. Every donor was a Caucasian adult residing in Nashville, Tennessee, USA. CD4+ T cells were enriched by magnetic negative selection; naive cells were then positively selected on CD45RA, and the negative fraction formed the memory subset. Blood was obtained by leukapheresis, after which PBMCs were separated by Ficoll-Histopaque density gradient centrifugation and cryopreserved in liquid nitrogen vapor phase. Analytical flow cytometry was used to check the purity and quantity of each magnetically sorted T cell population. From each sorted fraction, genomic DNA was isolated and quantified by UV absorbance on a Nanodrop 2000c.

The data were taken from a study of shared clonotypes between healthy human individuals (dated by TCRdb to 2018 to 2021). As for the study more broadly: Three men and two women, aged 18 to 49 years, made up the cohort. For each donor, three plates each were used for CD4 naive and CD4 memory, two plates were used for CD8 naive, and one plate was used for CD8 memory. To estimate repertoire size and how much clonotype sharing occurs between individuals, the study deeply sequenced the blood TCR repertoires of a handful of healthy adults. To increase sequencing depth and limit assay-specific biases, different laboratories used diverse techniques to prepare libraries and sequence TCR repertoires. Between about 0.85 and 9.5 billion PBMCs per donor were obtained by leukapheresis.

TCR CDR3 regions were amplified from genomic DNA by multiplex PCR using the deep immunoSEQ assay. Genomic DNA extracted from each cell subset was distributed evenly over all wells of several immunoSEQ 96-well plates, and each plate served as one replicate. For sorted subsets, about 220 ng of genomic DNA, equivalent to 30,000 or so T cell genomes, went into each replicate PCR. Purified libraries were quantified with a Qubit 3.0 fluorometer, sized on a Bioanalyzer 2100, and re-quantified with the KAPA Library Quantification kit. Every immunoSEQ 96-well plate was sequenced on a separate single-read 150-cycle Illumina NextSeq 550 flow cell. The source study handled its data this way. Because only junctional sequences without quality scores were contained in the immunoSEQ output, filtering matching that applied to full-length reads could not be performed. To assign V/J genes and CDR3, sequences were annotated against IMGT germline references using PyIR, a Python wrapper for IgBLAST v1.9. Any read was removed if the V/J assignment was weak (E-value above 1e-6), the CDR3 was missing, or the read contained stop codons, out-of-frame junctions, or ambiguous translated residues. A V3J clonotype was defined by an identical inferred V gene, J gene, and CDR3 amino acid sequence. Percentage overlap between repertoires was computed as shared unique clonotypes divided by the size of the smaller repertoire. RTK rarefaction, the Chao1 estimator, and Recon v2.1 estimates of unobserved clonotypes were used to assess repertoire richness. For all TCRbeta clonotypes obtained by the gDNA method from a handful of donors, generation probabilities were computed with OLGA. TCRdb retrieved this table from immuneACCESS and kept in-frame rearrangements only. Not all clones are present; in checked studies, unresolved V genes account for under half, and no reason is known for the remainder. D and trimming come from the DNA, and the V and J calls and clone size come from that table. The sample data list roughly 300,000 clones, and over 70% of these were observed just once. The ten biggest clones cover more than 9% of the sample.

The study at large found these results: Incomplete sequencing was indicated by rarefaction of sorted-subset datasets, despite the large sequencing depth. Approximately 5% of naive CD4, 3.5% of naive CD8, about 2.4% of memory CD4, and less than 0.45% of memory CD8 clonotypes were shared across a few donors. Estimated clonotype richness was generally larger for naive than for memory subsets. Sampling was restricted to blood, and TCR repertoires in tissues likely differ from the TCR repertoires found in blood. Compared with non-shared clonotypes, clonotypes shared by all four sorted-subset donors had higher generation probabilities. Based on pairwise subsampling, the degree of clonotype sharing among donors was expected to be affected by sequencing depth. The genetic and exposure-history diversity represented was limited by the small number of donors.

This receptor was obtained from a man between 25 and 39 years old in good health. Sequencing was carried out using memory CD4+ T cells sorted from blood. In light of the paper, this sample's cell subset or site label describes: CD45RA-negative fraction. This sequence uses TRBV18 and TRBJ1-1, with 8 bases in between that match TRBD1. The DNA sequence is TGTGCCAGCTCACCGACAGGGGTAGCCCTTTCGAACACTGAAGCTTTCTTT. The encoded protein is CASSPTGVALSNTEAFF.